The present TCR beta chain was sequenced within a study of T-cell reconstitution after alpha-beta-depleted transplantation in children (dated by TCRdb to 2016 to 2018). For the study in its entirety: T-cell immune reconstitution after TCRalphabeta/CD19-depleted allogeneic hematopoietic cell transplantation in children was quantitatively tracked in the study by means of TCR repertoire profiling. Study-wide findings and limitations: In some patients, high TCRbeta diversity at day 60 was attributed to recipient T cells and intrathymic progenitors that had survived conditioning. The apparently early alphabetaT-cell count recovery about two months after transplant was reportedly dependent on only several hundred rapidly expanded clones derived from non-depleted graft cells. The frequencies of hyperexpanded clones fell over the following months, and after one year, T-cell counts and TCRbeta diversity were mostly attributed to newly produced T cells.

The CDR3, cysteine through phenylalanine, is 14 amino acids long. Only the CDR3 portion is preserved as DNA: 42 bases, with reading frame beginning at the first base. Sequences SGHVS (CDR1) and FNYEAQ (CDR2) are obtained from the germline V gene. Cut back by 1 base and 8 bases, the V and J ends lie 12 bases apart. Libraries were constructed by PCR. The run used an Illumina HiSeq 2500. To normalize quantification of the TCRbeta repertoire, the TCR libraries were built with molecular barcoding that relied on unique molecular identifiers. In-frame beta chains were kept once TCRdb had trimmed the public reads at Q25 with fastp and called clones with MiXCR. Rows are unified per CDR3 protein, each entry keeping the most common DNA and genes. Counted in this sample were some 840,000 distinct CDR3 sequences; 15% to 20% of them appeared once. The ten most abundant clones make up approximately 4.5% of the sample.

Reading the label with the study, this specimen's treatment or condition is: allogeneic hematopoietic cell transplantation with graft depleted of TCRalphabeta T cells and CD19 B cells. Transplant recipients were children who received TCRalphabeta/CD19-depleted allogeneic hematopoietic cell grafts. On this clonotype: Its target antigen remains unknown. Per-base qualities were not stored, and no clone one base away is much larger.

The TCR was taken from a male patient between 5 and 17 years old who had a stem cell transplant for acute lymphoblastic leukemia, so the T cells may come from the graft donor. This specimen was PBMCs, mostly from graft donor cells, taken 360 days after TCRalphabeta/CD19-depleted stem cell transplant. This chain is built from TRBV7-6 and TRBJ2-1; TRBD2 is a weak D gene call, 6 bases matching. The bases read TGTGCCAGCAGCTTAGGGGGACTGCGGCATGAGCAGTTCTTC. Protein translation: CASSLGGLRHEQFF.